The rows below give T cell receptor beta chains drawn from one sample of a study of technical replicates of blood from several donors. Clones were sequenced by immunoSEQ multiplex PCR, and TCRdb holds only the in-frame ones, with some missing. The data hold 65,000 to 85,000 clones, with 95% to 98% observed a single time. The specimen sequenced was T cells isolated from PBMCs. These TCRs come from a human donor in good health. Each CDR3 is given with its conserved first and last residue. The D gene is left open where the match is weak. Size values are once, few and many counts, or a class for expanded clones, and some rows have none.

DNA: TGTGCCAGCAGTAGAGCGGGAGGGCCTTCGGGCTCCTACAATGAGCAGTTCTTC; CDR3: CASSRAGGPSGSYNEQFF; J: TRBJ2-1; size: once; D: TRBD2; V: TRBV2
DNA: TGCGCCACGGGACAGAATTCTGAAGCTTTCTTT; CDR3: CATGQNSEAFF; J: TRBJ1-1; size: once; D: TRBD1; V: TRBV10-2
DNA: TGTGCCAGCAGATCCGGGACTATCTTGTCCAATGAGCAGTTCTTC; CDR3: CASRSGTILSNEQFF; J: TRBJ2-1; size: NA; D: TRBD2; V: TRBV6-5
DNA: TGCGCCAGCACCGGCCAGGGGGCAGCTGGAAACACCATATATTTT; CDR3: CASTGQGAAGNTIYF; J: TRBJ1-3; size: NA; D: TRBD1; V: TRBV4-1
DNA: TGTGCCAGCAGTGCTCCGGGACAGGGGTTGGAGGGCTACACCTTC; CDR3: CASSAPGQGLEGYTF; J: TRBJ1-2; size: NA; D: TRBD1; V: TRBV28
DNA: TGTGCCAGCAGCCCTGGACAGGGGTTCGACGAGCAGTACTTC; CDR3: CASSPGQGFDEQYF; J: TRBJ2-7; size: NA; D: TRBD1; V: TRBV6-5
DNA: TGTGCCAGCAGCTTCTCCGGGACAGGGACGAACACTGAAGCTTTCTTT; CDR3: CASSFSGTGTNTEAFF; J: TRBJ1-1; size: once; D: TRBD1; V: TRBV7-6
DNA: TGTGCCAGCAGTCAAGGGCCTAGCGGGAGAGACGGGGAGCTGTTTTTT; CDR3: CASSQGPSGRDGELFF; J: TRBJ2-2; size: NA; D: TRBD2; V: TRBV28
DNA: TGTGCCAGCAGCGTGGTCCTAGCGGGGGGGCGCAATGAGCAGTTCTTC; CDR3: CASSVVLAGGRNEQFF; J: TRBJ2-1; size: NA; D: TRBD2; V: TRBV9
DNA: TGTGCCAGCAGTTTTATCAATGCCTTGCGAGGTGAAGCTTTCTTT; CDR3: CASSFINALRGEAFF; J: TRBJ1-1; size: NA; D: NA; V: TRBV28
DNA: TGTGCCAGCAGCTCCCGGGACAGGGGGAACACCGGGGAGCTGTTTTTT; CDR3: CASSSRDRGNTGELFF; J: TRBJ2-2; size: NA; D: TRBD1; V: TRBV5-4
DNA: TGCGCCAGCAGTCAACGCGGACAGCGGAAGCATTTT; CDR3: CASSQRGQRKHF; J: TRBJ1-5; size: NA; D: NA; V: TRBV23-1
DNA: TGTGCCAGCAGTACAGATAAGGATACGCAGTATTTT; CDR3: CASSTDKDTQYF; J: TRBJ2-3; size: NA; D: NA; V: TRBV5-4
DNA: TGTGCCAGCAGTGAAGTCTCGGTCAATGAGCAGTTCTTC; CDR3: CASSEVSVNEQFF; J: TRBJ2-1; size: NA; D: NA; V: TRBV6-1
DNA: TGTGCAAGGGTATCCGGGGTGAACACTGAAGCTTTCTTT; CDR3: CARVSGVNTEAFF; J: TRBJ1-1; size: NA; D: NA; V: TRBV12-2
DNA: TGCGCCAGCACCACGGACAGCCAAGAGACCCAGTACTTC; CDR3: CASTTDSQETQYF; J: TRBJ2-5; size: NA; D: NA; V: TRBV5-1
DNA: TGTGCCAGCAGTGAAGGGAGGTTGGCCACCGGGGAGCTGTTTTTT; CDR3: CASSEGRLATGELFF; J: TRBJ2-2; size: once; D: NA; V: TRBV28
DNA: TGCGCCAGCAGACTCGGGGGTGGCTCCTACAATGAGCAGTTCTTC; CDR3: CASRLGGGSYNEQFF; J: TRBJ2-1; size: few; D: NA; V: TRBV5-1
DNA: TGTGCCAGCAGTTCCACCCTGGGCGGGCGGGGCACTGAAGCTTTCTTT; CDR3: CASSSTLGGRGTEAFF; J: TRBJ1-1; size: NA; D: NA; V: TRBV27
DNA: TGTGCCAGCAGCTTAGGGCAGGGGCACAATGAGCAGTTCTTC; CDR3: CASSLGQGHNEQFF; J: TRBJ2-1; size: NA; D: NA; V: TRBV7-8
DNA: TGTGCCAGCAGTCTCGGACTAGCGGCCCAAGAGACCCAGTACTTC; CDR3: CASSLGLAAQETQYF; J: TRBJ2-5; size: NA; D: TRBD2; V: TRBV5-5
DNA: TGTGCCAGCAGCGACACGCCGAATCAGCCCCAGCATTTT; CDR3: CASSDTPNQPQHF; J: TRBJ1-5; size: NA; D: NA; V: TRBV6-6
DNA: TGTGCCAGCAGCCTCTGGGACAGCAATAATTCACCCCTCCACTTT; CDR3: CASSLWDSNNSPLHF; J: TRBJ1-6; size: NA; D: TRBD1; V: TRBV7-9
DNA: TGCGCCAGCAGCCACCCGGGTAGTGAAGCTTTCTTT; CDR3: CASSHPGSEAFF; J: TRBJ1-1; size: NA; D: NA; V: TRBV4-1
DNA: TGTGCCAGCTGGACCGACAGTTCCTCCTACGAGCAGTACTTC; CDR3: CASWTDSSSYEQYF; J: TRBJ2-7; size: NA; D: NA; V: TRBV7-9
DNA: TGCAGCGTGGAAGGGGGCAGGGTACTCACTGAAGCTTTCTTT; CDR3: CSVEGGRVLTEAFF; J: TRBJ1-1; size: NA; D: TRBD1; V: TRBV29-1